There are a few counts of the clone carrying this T cell receptor beta chain. Its specificity is unknown. The data belong to a study of CD8+ T cells in alopecia areata. Whole-study context: Those patients who were treated received oral tofacitinib, which was given at 5 to 10 mg twice daily for moderate-to-severe alopecia areata. Percentage of affected scalp area was the basis on which treated patients' severity was scored. General observations from the study: Uncertain still, given a single nonresponder, is whether baseline CD8+ expansion links to response.

It was cDNA, reverse transcribed from extracted RNA, that served as the sequencing template. Only in-frame clones appear in the TCRdb table, and some are missing; sequencing was by immunoSEQ multiplex PCR. Altogether around 200,000 clones are present, roughly 61% being singletons, with the ten largest covering approximately 12%. Germline CDR1 reads SGHVS; CDR2 reads FQNEAQ. This CDR3 is 14 amino acids long. With 2 bases removed from V and 3 bases from J, the gap between germline ends came to 9 bases. Treatment in this sample: oral pan-JAK inhibitor, 5-10 mg twice daily. The rearrangement joins TRBV7-8 to TRBJ2-3; unclear D gene. The sample here was CD8+ T cells sorted from blood, taken at week 24, from a patient treated with tofacitinib. This TCR was sampled from a human donor with alopecia areata. The CDR3 here is CASSLRTHTDTQYF. The CDR3 bases are TGTGCCAGCAGCTTAAGGACCCATACAGATACGCAGTATTTT.